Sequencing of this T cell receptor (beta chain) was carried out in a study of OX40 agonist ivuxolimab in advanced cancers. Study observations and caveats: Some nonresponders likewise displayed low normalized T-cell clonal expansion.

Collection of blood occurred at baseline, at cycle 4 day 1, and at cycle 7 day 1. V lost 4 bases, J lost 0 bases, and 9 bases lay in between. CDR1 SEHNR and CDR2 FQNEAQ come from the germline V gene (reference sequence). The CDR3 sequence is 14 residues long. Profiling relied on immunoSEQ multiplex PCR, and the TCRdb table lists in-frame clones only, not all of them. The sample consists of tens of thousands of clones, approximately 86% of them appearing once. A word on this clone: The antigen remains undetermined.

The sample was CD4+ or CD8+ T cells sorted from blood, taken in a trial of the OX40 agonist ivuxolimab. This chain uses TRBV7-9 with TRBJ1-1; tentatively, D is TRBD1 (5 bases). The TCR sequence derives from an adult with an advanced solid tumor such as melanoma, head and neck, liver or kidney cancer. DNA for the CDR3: TGTGCCAGCAGCTCTCAGGGATTGAACACTGAAGCTTTCTTT. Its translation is CASSSQGLNTEAFF.